This record concerns one TCR beta chain sequence. The CDR3 contains 14 residues. V lost 4 bases, J lost 5 bases, and 6 bases stayed unmatched. From germline, CDR1 is SGHNT and CDR2 YYREEE (reference sequence). There were TCR beta CDR3 regions amplified from RNA transcripts. The HTBI primer set was used in a first-round RT-PCR of the TCR CDR3. TCRdb reanalysed the multiplex PCR reads using MiXCR and keeps one entry per CDR3 protein. This sample has a few hundred thousand distinct CDR3 sequences, with roughly a sixth found just once. This sample was taken from a study of T cells in Graves' hyperthyroidism and ophthalmopathy.

The genes are TRBV5-4 and TRBJ2-1, with 7 positions matching TRBD1. This sequence originates from a woman between 35 and 50 years old with Graves' ophthalmopathy. Input material: blood. This CDR3 is CASSRRDRNNEQFF. Written as DNA, the CDR3 is TGTGCCAGCAGCCGCAGGGACAGAAACAATGAGCAGTTCTTC.